The T cell receptor (beta chain) under discussion was sequenced for a study of OX40 agonist ivuxolimab in advanced cancers. Study conclusions and caveats: Researchers did not establish what antigens the expanded peripheral T cells target. Patients with a partial response at 0.1-3.0 mg/kg had among the lowest clonal expansion.

Notes on this clone: What it recognizes is unknown.

Libraries were prepared by immunoSEQ multiplex PCR; TCRdb keeps only in-frame clonotypes and omits some of them. The table lists about 68,000 clones, around 83% of them singletons. Trimming cost V 4 bases and J 3 bases; bases outside gene matches: 7. Germline V gene sequence: CDR1 SNHLY, CDR2 FYNNEI. This CDR3 is built from 16 residues. This clonotype was obtained from an adult with an advanced solid tumor such as melanoma, head and neck, liver or kidney cancer. The chain links TRBV2 to TRBJ2-2; 8 positions match TRBD1. Sequenced material: CD4+ or CD8+ T cells sorted from blood, taken in a trial of the OX40 agonist ivuxolimab. CDR3 DNA: TGTGCCAGCAGTGTCCGGCAGGGGGCGGACACCGGGGAGCTGTTTTTT. It specifies CASSVRQGADTGELFF.